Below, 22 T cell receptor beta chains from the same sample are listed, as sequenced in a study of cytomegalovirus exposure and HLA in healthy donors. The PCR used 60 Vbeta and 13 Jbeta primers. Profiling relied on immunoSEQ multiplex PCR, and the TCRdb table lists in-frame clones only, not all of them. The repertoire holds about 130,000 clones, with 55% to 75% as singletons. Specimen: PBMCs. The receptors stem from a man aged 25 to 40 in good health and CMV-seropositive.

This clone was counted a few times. CDR3 DNA: TGTGCCAGCAGCTTACAAGGACAGACAAACACTGAAGCTTTCTTT. It specifies CASSLQGQTNTEAFF. The chain carries TRBV11-3 and TRBJ1-1, with D perhaps TRBD1 (6 bases). V was trimmed by 2 bases and J by 2 bases, leaving 12 bases between them. The CDR3 consists of 15 residues. The germline V gene encodes CDR1 SGHNT and CDR2 YENEEA.

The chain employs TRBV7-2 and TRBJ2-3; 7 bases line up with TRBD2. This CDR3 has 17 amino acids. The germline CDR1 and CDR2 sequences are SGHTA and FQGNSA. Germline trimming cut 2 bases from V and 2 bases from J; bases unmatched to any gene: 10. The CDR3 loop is CASSLQAGGSVTDTQYF. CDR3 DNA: TGTGCCAGCAGCTTACAAGCAGGCGGGAGTGTCACAGATACGCAGTATTTT.

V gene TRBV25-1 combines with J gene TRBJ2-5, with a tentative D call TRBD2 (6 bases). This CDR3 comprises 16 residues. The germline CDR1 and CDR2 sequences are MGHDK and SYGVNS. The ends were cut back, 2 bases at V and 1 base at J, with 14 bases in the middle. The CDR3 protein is CASSEQDWGVQETQYF. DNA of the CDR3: TGTGCCAGCAGTGAACAGGACTGGGGGGTCCAAGAGACCCAGTACTTC.

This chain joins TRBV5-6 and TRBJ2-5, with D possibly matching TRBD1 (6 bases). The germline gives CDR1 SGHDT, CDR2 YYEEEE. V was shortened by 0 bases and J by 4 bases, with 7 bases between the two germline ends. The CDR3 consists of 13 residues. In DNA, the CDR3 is TGTGCCAGCAGCTTGGGCAGGGGAGAGACCCAGTACTTC. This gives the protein CASSLGRGETQYF.

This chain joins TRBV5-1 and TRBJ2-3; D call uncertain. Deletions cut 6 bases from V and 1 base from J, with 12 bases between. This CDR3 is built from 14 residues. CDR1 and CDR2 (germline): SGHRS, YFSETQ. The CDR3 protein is CASNALAGTDTQYF. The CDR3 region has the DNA TGCGCCAGCAACGCCCTCGCAGGCACAGATACGCAGTATTTT.

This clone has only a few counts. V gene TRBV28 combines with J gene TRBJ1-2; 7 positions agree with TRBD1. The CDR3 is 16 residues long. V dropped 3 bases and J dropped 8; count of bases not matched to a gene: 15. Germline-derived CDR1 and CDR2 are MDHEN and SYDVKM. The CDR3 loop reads CASSFGSGRGTWGYTF. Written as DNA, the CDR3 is TGTGCCAGCAGTTTTGGTTCCGGCAGGGGGACATGGGGCTACACCTTC.

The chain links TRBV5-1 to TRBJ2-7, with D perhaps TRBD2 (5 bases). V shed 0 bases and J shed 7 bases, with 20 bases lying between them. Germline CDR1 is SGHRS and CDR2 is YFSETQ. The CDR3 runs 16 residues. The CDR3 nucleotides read TGCGCCAGCAGCTTGGGGAGGAGACCTCCACCCGAGGAGCAGTACTTC. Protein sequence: CASSLGRRPPPEEQYF.

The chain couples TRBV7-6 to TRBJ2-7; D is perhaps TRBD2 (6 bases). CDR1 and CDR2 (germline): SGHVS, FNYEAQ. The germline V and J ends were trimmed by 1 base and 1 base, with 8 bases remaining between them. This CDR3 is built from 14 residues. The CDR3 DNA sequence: TGTGCCAGCAGCTTAGAAGCGGGTTCCTACGAGCAGTACTTC. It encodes CASSLEAGSYEQYF.

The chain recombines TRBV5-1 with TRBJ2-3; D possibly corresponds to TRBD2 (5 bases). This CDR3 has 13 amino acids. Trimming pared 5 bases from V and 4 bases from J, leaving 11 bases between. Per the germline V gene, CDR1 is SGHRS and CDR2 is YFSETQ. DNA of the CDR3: TGCGCCAGCAGGACCGAGGGCTCAGATACGCAGTATTTT. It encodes CASRTEGSDTQYF.

The CDR3 nucleotides read TGTGCCAGCAGCTTAGGCCGGATGAGGGTAGGCACAGATACGCAGTATTTT. It is translated as CASSLGRMRVGTDTQYF. This sequence joins TRBV7-8 and TRBJ2-3; weak D call: TRBD2 (5 bases). There are 17 residues in the CDR3. V gave up 1 base and J gave up 1 base, with 15 bases separating them. CDR1 is SGHVS, CDR2 FQNEAQ, per germline. Together with reference TRBV7-8 and TRBJ2-3, the CDR3 gives the full variable domain: GAGVSQSPRYKVAKRGQDVALRCDPISGHVSLFWYQQALGQGPEFLTYFQNEAQLDKSGLPSDRFFAERPEGSVSTLKIQRTQQEDSAVYLCASSLGRMRVGTDTQYFGPGTRLTVL.

CDR3 bases: TGTGCCAGCCGAAAGGGGAATGCAGATACGCAGTATTTT. Translation: CASRKGNADTQYF. V usage is TRBV27 and J usage is TRBJ2-3, with D possibly being TRBD1 (5 bases). The CDR3 consists of 13 residues. The V end was cut by 8 bases, the J end by 4 bases, with 13 bases between. From germline, CDR1 is MNHEY and CDR2 SMNVEV (reference sequence).

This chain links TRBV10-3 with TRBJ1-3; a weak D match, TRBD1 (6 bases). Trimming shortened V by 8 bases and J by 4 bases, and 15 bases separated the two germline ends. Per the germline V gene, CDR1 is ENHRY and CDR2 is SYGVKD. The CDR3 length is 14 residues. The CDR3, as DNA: TGTGCCATCGGGGAACAGGGACGGGGAAACACCATATATTTT. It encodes CAIGEQGRGNTIYF.

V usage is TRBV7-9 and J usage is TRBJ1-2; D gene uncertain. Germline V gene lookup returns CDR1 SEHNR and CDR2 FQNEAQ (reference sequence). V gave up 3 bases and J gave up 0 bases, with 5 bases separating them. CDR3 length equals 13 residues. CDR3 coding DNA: TGTGCCAGCAGCTTTGCGGCTAACTATGGCTACACCTTC. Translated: CASSFAANYGYTF.

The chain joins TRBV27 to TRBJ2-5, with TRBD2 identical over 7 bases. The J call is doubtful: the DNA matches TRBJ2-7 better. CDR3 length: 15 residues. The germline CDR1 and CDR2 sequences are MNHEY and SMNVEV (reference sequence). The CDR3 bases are TGTGCCAGCAGGCTGCTGCTAGCGGCCTCCTACGAGCAGTACTTC. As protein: CASRLLLAASYEQYF.

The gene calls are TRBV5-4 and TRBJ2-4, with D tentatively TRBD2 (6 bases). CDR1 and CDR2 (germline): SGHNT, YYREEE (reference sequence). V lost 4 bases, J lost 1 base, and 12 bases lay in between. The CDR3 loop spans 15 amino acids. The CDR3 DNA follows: TGTGCCAGCAGCCTCACTAGCAGGGCCAAAAACATTCAGTACTTC. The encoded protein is CASSLTSRAKNIQYF.

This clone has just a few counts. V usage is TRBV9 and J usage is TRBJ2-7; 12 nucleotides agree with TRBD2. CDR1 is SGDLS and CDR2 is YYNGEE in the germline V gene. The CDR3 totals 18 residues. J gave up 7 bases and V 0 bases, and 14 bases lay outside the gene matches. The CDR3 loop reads CASSVDGTRLAGVGEQYF. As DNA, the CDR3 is TGTGCCAGCAGCGTAGATGGGACGCGACTAGCGGGAGTGGGGGAGCAGTACTTC.

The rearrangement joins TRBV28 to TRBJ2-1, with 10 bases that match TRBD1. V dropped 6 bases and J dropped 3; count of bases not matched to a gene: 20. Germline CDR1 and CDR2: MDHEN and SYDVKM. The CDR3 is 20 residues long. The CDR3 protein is CASSPLVWGQGKGLYNEQFF. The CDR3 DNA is TGTGCCAGCAGCCCTTTGGTCTGGGGACAGGGGAAAGGACTCTACAATGAGCAGTTCTTC.

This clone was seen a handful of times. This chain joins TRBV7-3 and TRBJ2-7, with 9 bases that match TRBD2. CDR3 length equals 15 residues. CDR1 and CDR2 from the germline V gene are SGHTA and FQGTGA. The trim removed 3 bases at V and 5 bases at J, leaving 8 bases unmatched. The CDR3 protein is CASSLTRTSAHEQYF. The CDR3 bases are TGTGCCAGCAGCTTGACTCGGACTAGCGCCCACGAGCAGTACTTC. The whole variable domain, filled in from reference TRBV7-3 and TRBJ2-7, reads GAGVSQTPSNKVTEKGKYVELRCDPISGHTALYWYRQSLGQGPEFLIYFQGTGAADDSGLPNDRFFAVRPEGSVSTLKIQRTERGDSAVYLCASSLTRTSAHEQYFGPGTRLTVT.

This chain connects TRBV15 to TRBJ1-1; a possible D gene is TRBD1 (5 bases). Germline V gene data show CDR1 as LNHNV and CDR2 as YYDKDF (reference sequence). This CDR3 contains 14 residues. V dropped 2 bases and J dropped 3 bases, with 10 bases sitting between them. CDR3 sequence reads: CATSRFGDYTEAFF. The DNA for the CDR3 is TGTGCCACCAGCAGATTCGGGGACTACACTGAAGCTTTCTTT. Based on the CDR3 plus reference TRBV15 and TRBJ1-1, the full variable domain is DAMVIQNPRYQVTQFGKPVTLSCSQTLNHNVMYWYQQKSSQAPKLLFHYYDKDFNNEADTPDNFQSRRPNTSFCFLDIRSPGLGDTAMYLCATSRFGDYTEAFFGQGTRLTVV.

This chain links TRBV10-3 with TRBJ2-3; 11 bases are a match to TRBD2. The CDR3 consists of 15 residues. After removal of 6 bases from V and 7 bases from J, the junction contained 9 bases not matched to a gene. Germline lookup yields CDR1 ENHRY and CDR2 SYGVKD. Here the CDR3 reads CAIRTIAGGPNTQYF. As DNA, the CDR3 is TGTGCCATCAGGACAATAGCGGGAGGGCCAAATACGCAGTATTTT.

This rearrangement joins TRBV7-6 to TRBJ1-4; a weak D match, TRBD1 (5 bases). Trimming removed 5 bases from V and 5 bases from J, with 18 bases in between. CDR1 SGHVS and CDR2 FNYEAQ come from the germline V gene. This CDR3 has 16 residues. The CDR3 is CASSRNAGKLNEKLFF. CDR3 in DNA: TGTGCCAGCAGCCGAAACGCAGGGAAACTAAATGAAAAACTGTTTTTT. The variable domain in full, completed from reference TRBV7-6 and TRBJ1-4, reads GAGVSQSPRYKVTKRGQDVALRCDPISGHVSLYWYRQALGQGPEFLTYFNYEAQQDKSGLPNDRFSAERPEGSISTLTIQRTEQRDSAMYRCASSRNAGKLNEKLFFGSGTQLSVL.

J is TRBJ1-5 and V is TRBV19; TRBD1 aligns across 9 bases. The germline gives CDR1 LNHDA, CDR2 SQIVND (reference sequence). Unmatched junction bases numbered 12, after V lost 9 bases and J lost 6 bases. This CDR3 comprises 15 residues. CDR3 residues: CASQKDRGYGQPQHF. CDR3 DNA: TGTGCCAGCCAAAAGGACAGGGGATACGGTCAGCCCCAGCATTTT.